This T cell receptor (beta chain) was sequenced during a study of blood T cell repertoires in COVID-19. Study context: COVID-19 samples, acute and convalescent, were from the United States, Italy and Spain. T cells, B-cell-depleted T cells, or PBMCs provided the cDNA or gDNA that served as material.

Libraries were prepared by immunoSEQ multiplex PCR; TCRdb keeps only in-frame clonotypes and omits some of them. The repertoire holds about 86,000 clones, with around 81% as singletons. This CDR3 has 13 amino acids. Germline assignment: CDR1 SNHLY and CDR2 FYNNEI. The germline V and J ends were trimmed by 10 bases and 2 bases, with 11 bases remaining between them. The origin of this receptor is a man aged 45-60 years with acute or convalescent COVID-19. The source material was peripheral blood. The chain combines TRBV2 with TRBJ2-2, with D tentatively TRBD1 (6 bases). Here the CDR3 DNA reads TGTGCCACTACAGGGCCTAACACCGGGGAGCTGTTTTTT. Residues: CATTGPNTGELFF.